Each of the 5 T cell receptor beta chains below was sequenced from the same sample in a study of blood T cell repertoires in COVID-19. Sequenced by immunoSEQ multiplex PCR; TCRdb stores in-frame clones only, minus some. This table holds about 81,000 clones, roughly 78% found once. The sequenced sample consisted of peripheral blood. The receptor set was obtained from a human donor in a cohort sampled during active COVID-19.

This chain joins TRBV4-1 and TRBJ1-3; the D gene is possibly TRBD1 (5 bases). Trimming pared 5 bases from V and 1 base from J, leaving 12 bases between. Per germline, CDR1 MGHRA and CDR2 YSYEKL. The CDR3 spans 15 residues. CDR3 protein: CASSTGQRSGNTIYF. CDR3 DNA: TGCGCCAGCAGCACAGGCCAAAGATCTGGAAACACCATATATTTT.

This rearrangement joins TRBV2 to TRBJ1-4, with 10 positions matching TRBD1. From germline, CDR1 is SNHLY and CDR2 FYNNEI. The ends lost 6 bases at V and 3 bases at J; junction bases unmatched: 16. There are 19 residues in the CDR3. CDR3 sequence: CASRLGSMWDRGANEKLFF. CDR3 nucleotides: TGTGCCAGCAGGCTAGGATCTATGTGGGACAGGGGAGCTAATGAAAAACTGTTTTTT.

V and J are TRBV19 and TRBJ2-3, with D perhaps matching TRBD2 (5 bases). Germline lookup yields CDR1 LNHDA and CDR2 SQIVND (reference sequence). The length of the CDR3 is 14 residues. The V end was cut by 5 bases, the J end by 4 bases, with 13 bases between. This chain's CDR3 is CASSSASPPDTQYF. CDR3 in DNA: TGTGCCAGTAGTTCCGCTAGCCCCCCAGATACGCAGTATTTT.

The CDR3 region is CATQGTYEQYF. The CDR3 coding sequence is TGTGCCACACAGGGGACCTACGAGCAGTACTTC. V gene TRBV19 combines with J gene TRBJ2-7, with 7 bases identical to TRBD1. J gave up 2 bases and V 10 bases, and 2 bases lay outside the gene matches. The CDR3 consists of 11 residues. Germline assignment: CDR1 LNHDA and CDR2 SQIVND (reference sequence).

The count of this clone is one. The chain uses TRBV3-1 (or the pseudogene TRBV3-2) and TRBJ1-4; 8 nucleotides align to TRBD1. The CDR3 sequence is 14 residues long. The germline V gene has CDR1 LGHDT and CDR2 YNNKEL (reference sequence). V gave up 5 bases and J gave up 5 bases; unmatched junction bases: 4. The CDR3 DNA is TGTGCCAGCAGCGTGACAGGGGCAAATGAAAAACTGTTTTTT. It specifies CASSVTGANEKLFF.